A selection of T cell receptor beta chains follows, all from one sample in a study of T cell repertoires in cytomegalovirus infection. TCRdb processed the reads anew with MiXCR; each CDR3 protein has one entry. The sample lists about half a million distinct CDR3 sequences, 25% to 35% occurring once. These TCRs are of unknown antigen specificity. The sample in question was cultured PBMCs, obtained from culture after CMV antigen stimulation. The receptor set was obtained from a human donor in good health (CMV status not recorded). Some clones in this sample may be carry-over from other donors' samples. Both conserved end residues are part of each CDR3. A D gene is named only where the DNA matches it firmly. A clone size is listed for some rows: how often the clone was seen (once, few, many), or a class if it is expanded.

j_call: TRBJ2-3; v_call: TRBV5-4; clone_size: few; d_call: TRBD2; cdr3_nt: TGTGCCAGCAGCCCGGGAGGGCTAGCGGGACGGGCAGATACGCAGTATTTT; cdr3_aa: CASSPGGLAGRADTQYF
j_call: TRBJ2-7; v_call: TRBV18; clone_size: -; d_call: TRBD2; cdr3_nt: TGTGCCAGCTCACCAGCCACTAGCGGGAACTACGAGCAGTACTTC; cdr3_aa: CASSPATSGNYEQYF
j_call: TRBJ2-1; v_call: TRBV11-2; clone_size: once; d_call: TRBD1; cdr3_nt: TGTGCCAGCAACCGGGACAGAATCACCTACAATGAGCAGTTCTTC; cdr3_aa: CASNRDRITYNEQFF
j_call: TRBJ1-1; v_call: TRBV4-3; clone_size: -; d_call: -; cdr3_nt: TGCGCCAGCAGCCAAATTCAGGGGCGGAAAAGAGAAGCTTTCTTT; cdr3_aa: CASSQIQGRKREAFF
j_call: TRBJ2-7; v_call: TRBV27; clone_size: -; d_call: -; cdr3_nt: TGTGCCAGCAGTTCCCGATGGGGGGGCGCCTACGAGCAGTACTTC; cdr3_aa: CASSSRWGGAYEQYF
j_call: TRBJ1-3; v_call: TRBV27; clone_size: few; d_call: -; cdr3_nt: TGTGCCAGCAGTTCCTCCCGCTCTGGAAACACCATATATTTT; cdr3_aa: CASSSSRSGNTIYF
j_call: TRBJ1-2; v_call: TRBV2; clone_size: -; d_call: TRBD1; cdr3_nt: TGTGCCAGCAGTGGGACGACAGGGCTGAGGGCAGGCTACACCTTC; cdr3_aa: CASSGTTGLRAGYTF
j_call: TRBJ2-5; v_call: TRBV4-3; clone_size: -; d_call: -; cdr3_nt: TGCGCCAGCAGCCAAGATCTTGGTACCCCCCTTAAAGAGACCCAGTACTTC; cdr3_aa: CASSQDLGTPLKETQYF
j_call: TRBJ2-7; v_call: TRBV7-2; clone_size: many; d_call: TRBD1; cdr3_nt: TGTGCCAGCAGCTATGACAGGGTCTACGAGCAGTACTTC; cdr3_aa: CASSYDRVYEQYF
j_call: TRBJ2-1; v_call: TRBV7-2; clone_size: many; d_call: -; cdr3_nt: TGTGCCAGCAGCTTGAAGTTTGGAGAGAGGAATGAGCAGTTCTTC; cdr3_aa: CASSLKFGERNEQFF
j_call: TRBJ2-7; v_call: TRBV2; clone_size: -; d_call: TRBD2; cdr3_nt: TGTGCCAGCAAGACCGGGACTAACCCCTACGAGCAGTACTTC; cdr3_aa: CASKTGTNPYEQYF
j_call: TRBJ2-1; v_call: TRBV5-6; clone_size: -; d_call: TRBD2; cdr3_nt: TGTGCCAGCAGCCGTACTAGCGGGGGCCACAATGAGCAGTTCTTC; cdr3_aa: CASSRTSGGHNEQFF
j_call: TRBJ1-2; v_call: TRBV19; clone_size: -; d_call: -; cdr3_nt: TGTGCCAGTAGTATAGAATACCCGCCTGGAGGGAATGGCTACACCTTC; cdr3_aa: CASSIEYPPGGNGYTF
j_call: TRBJ2-6; v_call: TRBV19; clone_size: -; d_call: -; cdr3_nt: TGTGCCAGTAGTATTAACTCTGGGGCCAACGTCCTGACTTTC; cdr3_aa: CASSINSGANVLTF